This T cell receptor beta chain was identified in a study of blood T cell repertoires in COVID-19. TCRdb's copy holds only in-frame clones and misses some; the assay was immunoSEQ multiplex PCR. The table shows hundreds of thousands of clones, with around 90% occurring only once. In assigning cohorts, the study relied on participant-reported clinical history. Trimming took off 5 bases at V and 0 bases at J, with 8 bases between the two ends. The CDR3 has 14 amino acids. Germline V gene lookup returns CDR1 LNHDA and CDR2 SQIVND (reference sequence). The receptor was isolated from a woman younger than 30 with acute COVID-19. This sequence joins TRBV19 and TRBJ1-5, with a possible D match to TRBD1 (6 bases). The sample comprised PBMCs or T cells enriched from blood (not recorded which). CDR3 DNA sequence: TGTGCCAGTAGTCCAGGGGCTAGCAATCAGCCCCAGCATTTT. Protein: CASSPGASNQPQHF.